The 27 T cell receptor beta chains presented below share a single source sample, sequenced in a study of Graves' ophthalmopathy and Graves' hyperthyroidism. The study amplified TCR beta CDR3 regions using RNA transcripts. An opening RT-PCR round employed HTBI primers and preceded a second-round multiplex PCR. Each CDR3 protein is one row after TCRdb ran MiXCR on the multiplex PCR reads. The profile shows a few hundred thousand distinct CDR3 sequences, over 20% of them singletons. The sample taken for sequencing was peripheral blood. These receptors were obtained from a woman aged 18-30 years with stable Graves' hyperthyroidism.

Ten or more counts support this clonotype. The chain combines TRBV28 with TRBJ2-6; D might be TRBD1 (5 bases). The germline gives CDR1 MDHEN, CDR2 SYDVKM. V dropped 5 bases and J dropped 3 bases, with 17 bases sitting between them. The length of the CDR3 is 17 residues. This chain's CDR3 is CASSPSGNLGGANVLTF. The CDR3 DNA is TGTGCCAGCAGTCCCTCAGGGAATCTTGGTGGGGCCAACGTCCTGACTTTC.

This clonotype was found many times. The chain links TRBV4-1 to TRBJ1-1; tentative D call: TRBD1 (5 bases). Germline loops: CDR1 MGHRA, CDR2 YSYEKL. CDR3 length equals 15 residues. Trimming left V 2 bases short and J 7 bases short, with 17 bases between. This CDR3 reads CASSQIKGKGNEAFF. CDR3 nucleotide sequence: TGCGCCAGCAGCCAAATCAAGGGGAAGGGGAATGAAGCTTTCTTT.

The CDR3 coding sequence is TGTGCCAGCAGTTATTACAGGGGAGGGACTAGCGGGAGGAAGAACACCGGGGAGCTGTTTTTT. Protein product: CASSYYRGGTSGRKNTGELFF. The chain is built from TRBV6-9 and TRBJ2-2; 15 bases are shared with TRBD2. V was clipped by 1 base and J by 1 base; unmatched bases: 10. Germline V gene data show CDR1 as MNHGY and CDR2 as SVAAGI. The CDR3 extends over 21 amino acids.

This clonotype was seen at least ten times. This sequence joins TRBV3-1 and TRBJ1-2; a possible D gene is TRBD1 (6 bases). The length of the CDR3 is 15 residues. Germline lookup yields CDR1 LGHDT and CDR2 YNNKEL (reference sequence). V was pared by 3 bases and J by 2 bases, with 13 bases between. CDR3 protein: CASSHRMGGNYGYTF. CDR3 bases: TGTGCCAGCAGCCATCGGATGGGGGGCAACTATGGCTACACCTTC.

The table lists this clonotype with many counts. This sequence joins TRBV6-1 and TRBJ2-5, with 12 nucleotides matching TRBD2. Trimming took 6 bases from V and 4 from J; bases not matched to a gene: 6. This CDR3 contains 15 residues. CDR1 is MNHNS and CDR2 is SASEGT in the germline V gene. CDR3 coding DNA: TGTGCCAGCAGGGAGACTAGCGGGAGCGGAGAGACCCAGTACTTC. Translating it yields CASRETSGSGETQYF.

DNA of the CDR3: TGTGCCAGTGCTTCCGGGACAATCAGCACAGATACGCAGTATTTT. This gives the protein CASASGTISTDTQYF. The rearrangement joins TRBV2 to TRBJ2-3; TRBD1 is a possible D gene (6 bases). Trimming removed 9 bases from V and 0 bases from J, with 16 bases in between. This CDR3 has 15 amino acids. Germline V gene data show CDR1 as SNHLY and CDR2 as FYNNEI.

The V call is TRBV12-3 or TRBV12-4, the J call TRBJ2-7, with D maybe TRBD2 (5 bases). This CDR3 spans 14 amino acids. V shed 5 bases and J shed 2 bases, with 13 bases lying between them. CDR3 sequence: CASSKPPGTYEQYF. CDR3 DNA sequence: TGTGCCAGCAGTAAACCCCCGGGGACCTACGAGCAGTACTTC.

There are a few counts of this clonotype. This chain joins TRBV13 and TRBJ2-7, with 8 bases that match TRBD2. The germline V gene encodes CDR1 PRHDT and CDR2 FYEKMQ (reference sequence). V shed 4 bases and J 0 bases; nucleotides not matched to a gene: 8. The CDR3 contains 16 residues. This CDR3 is CASSSLTGGSSYEQYF. DNA for the CDR3: TGTGCCAGCAGCTCTCTTACGGGAGGGAGCTCCTACGAGCAGTACTTC.

This clonotype was detected many times. A read error may be the cause here, since a much bigger clone is one base away. The chain links TRBV7-8 to TRBJ2-7, with 7 bases that match TRBD1. V lost 4 bases to trimming and J lost 3 bases; unmatched junction nucleotides: 0. This CDR3 is 12 amino acids long. CDR1 and CDR2 from the germline V gene are SGHVS and FQNEAQ. CDR3 sequence reads: CASSWDSYEQYF. The CDR3 coding sequence is TGTGCCAGCAGCTGGGACAGCTACGAGCAGTACTTC.

This clonotype was seen repeatedly, ten times or more. The genes are TRBV20-1 and TRBJ1-1; possible D gene TRBD1, 5 bases. Germline V lookup: CDR1 DFQATT, CDR2 SNEGSKA (reference sequence). This CDR3 has 12 amino acids. The V end lost 5 bases, the J end lost 3 bases, and 10 bases lay between the germline ends. The CDR3 DNA is TGCAGTGCTGGGGCTACGCACACTGAAGCTTTCTTT. Residues: CSAGATHTEAFF.

This chain joins TRBV10-3 and TRBJ2-7; unclear D gene. Germline loops: CDR1 ENHRY, CDR2 SYGVKD. The length of the CDR3 is 13 residues. V was shortened by 7 bases and J by 1 base, with 11 bases between the two germline ends. The DNA for the CDR3 is TGTGCCATCACGTCTGGGGTATCCTACGAGCAGTACTTC. Encoded protein: CAITSGVSYEQYF.

CDR3 coding DNA: TGTGCCAGCAGCGGGCGGGGTGCGTATAGCAATCAGCCCCAGCATTTT. Protein: CASSGRGAYSNQPQHF. J is TRBJ1-5 and V is TRBV28, with D unclear. The germline V gene encodes CDR1 MDHEN and CDR2 SYDVKM. Between the trimmed V and J ends, which lost 6 bases and 0 bases, there was a span of 15 bases. The CDR3 contains 16 residues. The whole variable domain, filled in from reference TRBV28 and TRBJ1-5, reads DVKVTQSSRYLVKRTGEKVFLECVQDMDHENMFWYRQDPGLGLRLIYFSYDVKMKEKGDIPEGYSVSREKKERFSLILESASTNQTSMYLCASSGRGAYSNQPQHFGDGTRLSIL.

Ten or more counts support this clonotype. The CDR3 nucleotides are TGTGCCAGCGAAGGCCAAGGGAAGAACTATGGCTACACCTTC. It codes for CASEGQGKNYGYTF. This chain links TRBV2 with TRBJ1-2; D uncertain. Germline V gene sequence: CDR1 SNHLY, CDR2 FYNNEI. With 8 bases removed from V and 2 bases from J, the gap between germline ends came to 15 bases. The CDR3 spans 14 residues.

Worth noting for this clonotype: A junction boundary mismatches the germline segment, possibly from a read error. The chain links TRBV12-5 to TRBJ2-2, with D unresolved. The CDR3 loop spans 11 amino acids. Germline V lookup: CDR1 LGHNT, CDR2 FRNRAP. CDR3 nucleotide sequence: TGTGCTAGTGGGTCCCCCGGTCGAATGGTATTT. This sequence encodes CASGSPGRMVF.

This clonotype was recorded at least ten times. The chain uses TRBV20-1 and TRBJ2-4, with no clear D. This CDR3 is 15 amino acids long. Trimming took off 2 bases at V and 0 bases at J, with 11 bases between the two ends. Germline CDR1 reads DFQATT; CDR2 reads SNEGSKA (reference sequence). Here the CDR3 reads CSARMVGIAKNIQYF. CDR3 sequence (DNA): TGCAGTGCTAGAATGGTGGGGATAGCCAAAAACATTCAGTACTTC.

Many counts were recorded for this clonotype. J is TRBJ1-2 and V is TRBV7-2, with 7 nucleotides matching TRBD1. The V and J ends lost 5 bases and 7 bases, in that order; junction bases with no gene match: 4. Germline V lookup: CDR1 SGHTA, CDR2 FQGNSA. This CDR3 contains 12 residues. As DNA, the CDR3 is TGTGCCAGCAGCACGACAGGGTTTGGCTACACCTTC. It yields the protein CASSTTGFGYTF. The complete variable domain, with remaining parts taken from reference TRBV7-2 and TRBJ1-2, reads GAGVSQSPSNKVTEKGKDVELRCDPISGHTALYWYRQSLGQGLEFLIYFQGNSAPDKSGLPSDRFSAERTGGSVSTLTIQRTQQEDSAVYLCASSTTGFGYTFGSGTRLTVV.

This clonotype was seen many times. CDR3 sequence: CASSTSTGYGVGNTIYF. CDR3 coding DNA: TGTGCCAGTAGTACCTCCACAGGATACGGAGTTGGAAACACCATATATTTT. The chain couples TRBV19 to TRBJ1-3; possible D gene TRBD1, 5 bases. CDR3 length: 17 residues. From germline, CDR1 is LNHDA and CDR2 SQIVND (reference sequence). V gave up 4 bases and J gave up 3 bases, with 19 bases separating them.

This clonotype was seen ten or more times. The CDR3 sequence is CSARRRQGLDQPQHF. DNA for the CDR3: TGCAGTGCTAGGAGGCGGCAGGGCTTGGATCAGCCCCAGCATTTT. This chain connects TRBV20-1 to TRBJ1-5; maybe TRBD1 (5 bases). The length of the CDR3 is 15 residues. Germline assignment: CDR1 DFQATT and CDR2 SNEGSKA (reference sequence). V gave up 3 bases and J gave up 5 bases, with 17 bases separating them.

This clonotype was counted at least ten times. The genes are TRBV7-2 and TRBJ2-2; 8 bases align to TRBD2. The junction had 4 bases not matched to a gene; V was cut back by 1 base and J by 3 bases. In germline, CDR1 is SGHTA, CDR2 FQGNSA. This CDR3 contains 16 residues. This CDR3 reads CASSLVRGADTGELFF. The CDR3, as DNA: TGTGCCAGCAGCTTAGTGCGGGGGGCAGACACCGGGGAGCTGTTTTTT.

In its sample, this clonotype was seen many times. V and J are TRBV7-8 and TRBJ2-7; D may match TRBD1 or TRBD2 (5 bases each). V lost 4 bases, J lost 0 bases, and 16 bases lay in between. The germline gives CDR1 SGHVS, CDR2 FQNEAQ. CDR3 length: 16 amino acids. The CDR3 DNA sequence: TGTGCCAGCAGCTCTTTGAGGGGAGTACCCTCCTACGAGCAGTACTTC. The encoded protein is CASSSLRGVPSYEQYF.

The sample holds many counts of this clonotype. In nucleotides, the CDR3 is TGTGCCAGCAGCTTCCCCCAGGGGCCGGTAGGAGAGACCCAGTACTTC. Amino acids: CASSFPQGPVGETQYF. The chain is built from TRBV7-9 and TRBJ2-5; D might be TRBD1 (6 bases). The germline gives CDR1 SEHNR, CDR2 FQNEAQ (reference sequence). This CDR3 has 16 amino acids. Trimming shortened V by 3 bases and J by 4 bases, and 18 bases separated the two germline ends.

This clonotype has a count of ten or more. The genes are TRBV5-1 and TRBJ2-5; a possible D gene is TRBD2 (7 bases). This CDR3 comprises 17 residues. Germline V gives CDR1 SGHRS, CDR2 YFSETQ. Between the trimmed V and J ends, which lost 2 bases and 1 base, there was a span of 18 bases. CDR3 nucleotide sequence: TGCGCCAGCAGCTTTCGCCGGATCGGGGGGCCCCAAGAGACCCAGTACTTC. Its translation: CASSFRRIGGPQETQYF. Filled out from reference TRBV5-1 and TRBJ2-5, the complete variable domain reads KAGVTQTPRYLIKTRGQQVTLSCSPISGHRSVSWYQQTPGQGLQFLFEYFSETQRNKGNFPGRFSGRQFSNSRSEMNVSTLELGDSALYLCASSFRRIGGPQETQYFGPGTRLLVL.

At least ten counts were recorded for this clonotype. The rearrangement uses TRBV9 and TRBJ2-7, with D unresolved. The germline gives CDR1 SGDLS, CDR2 YYNGEE. Trimming left V 0 bases short and J 6 bases short, with 10 bases between. This CDR3 is 13 amino acids long. The CDR3 sequence: CASSVVDRSEQYF. DNA of the CDR3: TGTGCCAGCAGCGTAGTTGATAGATCCGAGCAGTACTTC.

In its sample, this clonotype was seen many times. The gene calls are TRBV6-4 and TRBJ1-1, with TRBD1 as a possible D gene (5 bases). The V gene's germline CDR1 is MRHNA and CDR2 SNTAGT. This CDR3 spans 17 amino acids. V was cut by 7 bases and J by 1 base, with 22 bases left in between. The CDR3 region has the DNA TGTGCCAGCATCCCTACTCGCGGGGGACCGTCGAACACTGAAGCTTTCTTT. Protein: CASIPTRGGPSNTEAFF.

This clonotype came up many times. The genes are TRBV7-8 and TRBJ2-6; D is unresolved. The CDR3 consists of 17 residues. The V gene's germline CDR1 is SGHVS and CDR2 FQNEAQ. V gave up 1 base and J gave up 4 bases, with 14 bases separating them. CDR3 bases: TGTGCCAGCAGCTTAGAAGAGGTGGGCCGAGGGGCCAACGTCCTGACTTTC. It is translated as CASSLEEVGRGANVLTF.

This clonotype was picked up many times. The rearrangement uses TRBV20-1 and TRBJ1-5; D is ambiguous. Per germline, CDR1 DFQATT and CDR2 SNEGSKA (reference sequence). This CDR3 has 13 amino acids. Trimming cost V 4 bases and J 1 base, with 8 bases left between them. Written as DNA, the CDR3 is TGCAGTGCTATCGGGTCAAGCAATCAGCCCCAGCATTTT. Translated, it gives CSAIGSSNQPQHF.

The chain combines TRBV29-1 with TRBJ2-2; TRBD1 matches at 7 bases. Per germline, CDR1 SQVTM and CDR2 ANQGSEA. This CDR3 comprises 14 residues. Trimming cost V 7 bases and J 0 bases; bases outside gene matches: 5. The DNA for the CDR3 is TGCAGCGCTATCGGGACAGCGAACACCGGGGAGCTGTTTTTT. Encoded protein: CSAIGTANTGELFF.